What follows are 16 T cell receptor beta chains derived from one specimen sequenced in a study of sequential checkpoint blockade in melanoma. TCRdb's table, derived via immunoSEQ multiplex PCR, lists solely in-frame clones and lacks some. The sample includes fewer than 35,000 clones, about three quarters seen only once; the top ten take about a fifth. Treatment noted: randomized to nivolumab then ipilimumab (arm A) or the reverse (arm B). Here the sequenced sample was CD8+ T cells sorted from blood (inferred from file names), taken from a patient given nivolumab and ipilimumab in sequence. All receptors come from a human donor with melanoma.

CDR3 DNA: TGTGCCAGCAGTTTAGCAGGGGTGGGCACTGAAGCTTTCTTT. Residues: CASSLAGVGTEAFF. The V and J genes are TRBV28 and TRBJ1-1; D is perhaps TRBD1 (6 bases). This CDR3 comprises 14 residues. Trimming left V 2 bases short and J 4 bases short, with 11 bases between. CDR1 and CDR2 from the germline V gene are MDHEN and SYDVKM. The full variable domain, rest sourced from reference TRBV28 and TRBJ1-1, is DVKVTQSSRYLVKRTGEKVFLECVQDMDHENMFWYRQDPGLGLRLIYFSYDVKMKEKGDIPEGYSVSREKKERFSLILESASTNQTSMYLCASSLAGVGTEAFFGQGTRLTVV.

This sequence joins TRBV16 and TRBJ2-3; D gene unclear. The CDR3 covers 15 residues. The V end was cut by 2 bases, the J end by 1 base, with 10 bases between. The germline V gene encodes CDR1 KGHSY and CDR2 FQNENV. The CDR3 here is CASSQSPVGTDTQYF. In nucleotides, the CDR3 is TGTGCCAGCAGCCAAAGTCCGGTAGGCACAGATACGCAGTATTTT.

The rearrangement joins TRBV5-1 to TRBJ2-7; TRBD1 matches at 8 bases. The germline V gene has CDR1 SGHRS and CDR2 YFSETQ. Trimming removed 5 bases from V and 0 bases from J; junction bases left unmatched: 10. The CDR3 length is 16 residues. Here the CDR3 reads CASSPDRGWASYEQYF. CDR3 bases: TGCGCCAGCAGTCCAGACAGGGGTTGGGCCTCCTACGAGCAGTACTTC.

This clone was detected only a few times. The CDR3 DNA reads as TGTGCCAGCAGTTCCGGGACAGGATCCGGGGAGCTGTTTTTT. Translating it yields CASSSGTGSGELFF. This chain joins TRBV6-4 and TRBJ2-2, with 8 bases that match TRBD1. CDR1 MRHNA and CDR2 SNTAGT come from the germline V gene. This CDR3 is 14 amino acids long. V gave up 5 bases and J gave up 6 bases; unmatched junction bases: 5.

The chain employs TRBV4-3 and TRBJ2-1; TRBD2 matches at 12 bases. The germline V gene encodes CDR1 LGHNA and CDR2 YSLEER. The CDR3 runs to 19 residues. J gave up 4 bases and V 2 bases, and 12 bases lay outside the gene matches. Here the CDR3 DNA reads TGCGCCAGCAGCCAAAGAAGAACCCGGACTAGCGGGGAATACAATGAGCAGTTCTTC. This codes for CASSQRRTRTSGEYNEQFF.

This rearrangement joins TRBV5-6 to TRBJ1-2; 8 bases map to TRBD1. J was trimmed by 4 bases and V by 0 bases; bases with no gene match: 5. Germline V gene data show CDR1 as SGHDT and CDR2 as YYEEEE. The CDR3 spans 15 residues. This chain's CDR3 is CASSLAGQAFYGYTF. The CDR3 DNA sequence: TGTGCCAGCAGCTTGGCGGGACAGGCGTTCTATGGCTACACCTTC.

J is TRBJ2-5 and V is TRBV6-5; the match to TRBD1 covers 8 bases. Judging by the DNA end, TRBJ2-7 fits better; the J call may be wrong. The CDR3 consists of 15 residues. In germline, CDR1 is MNHEY, CDR2 SVGAGI. Here the CDR3 DNA reads TGTGCCAGCAGTTACTCGAGGGACAGGTCCTACGAGCAGTACTTC. It encodes CASSYSRDRSYEQYF.

The chain employs TRBV2 and TRBJ2-5; a weak D match, TRBD1 (5 bases). The J call may not be correct, given that the DNA end is closer to TRBJ2-7. There are 12 residues in the CDR3. The germline V gene encodes CDR1 SNHLY and CDR2 FYNNEI. In DNA form, the CDR3 reads TGTGCCAGCAGGGAACAGGTCCACGAGCAGTACTTC. Protein product: CASREQVHEQYF.

A single count supports this clone. The chain combines TRBV27 with TRBJ2-1, with unresolved D. Trimming took off 3 bases at V and 2 bases at J, with 8 bases between the two ends. This CDR3 spans 14 amino acids. Germline V lookup: CDR1 MNHEY, CDR2 SMNVEV (reference sequence). The CDR3 spells CASSLRGTYNEQFF. The CDR3 nucleotides are TGTGCCAGCAGTTTGCGCGGAACCTACAATGAGCAGTTCTTC.

For the CDR3, the DNA is TGCGCCAGCAGCTCTTCGGACAGGGAGGAAGGGTACTTC. Translation: CASSSSDREEGYF. The V gene is TRBV5-1, the J gene TRBJ2-7, with 8 bases matching TRBD1. Per the germline V gene, CDR1 is SGHRS and CDR2 is YFSETQ. The CDR3 contains 13 residues. The V segment lost 3 bases and the J segment 12 bases; nucleotides outside the gene matches: 11.

CDR3 sequence (DNA): TGTGCCAGCAATAGCGGGGGCTTGGGTGAAGCTTTCTTT. Translated: CASNSGGLGEAFF. The chain has TRBV7-2 and TRBJ1-1; D may be TRBD1 (6 bases). Deletions cut 7 bases from V and 7 bases from J, with 16 bases between. The CDR3 sequence is 13 residues long. Germline lookup yields CDR1 SGHTA and CDR2 FQGNSA. Supplemented by reference TRBV7-2 and TRBJ1-1, the full variable domain reads GAGVSQSPSNKVTEKGKDVELRCDPISGHTALYWYRQSLGQGLEFLIYFQGNSAPDKSGLPSDRFSAERTGGSVSTLTIQRTQQEDSAVYLCASNSGGLGEAFFGQGTRLTVV.

This chain uses TRBV27 with TRBJ1-1; D gene unclear. The CDR3 is 14 amino acids. Trimming cost V 4 bases and J 2 bases, with 11 bases left between them. Germline CDR1 is MNHEY and CDR2 is SMNVEV (reference sequence). In nucleotides, the CDR3 is TGTGCCAGCAGTTCACTTTCCGTAAACACTGAAGCTTTCTTT. Amino acid sequence: CASSSLSVNTEAFF.

J is TRBJ2-7 and V is TRBV7-9; D possibly corresponds to TRBD2 (6 bases). This CDR3 has 12 residues. Germline assignment: CDR1 SEHNR and CDR2 FQNEAQ (reference sequence). The V end lost 5 bases, the J end lost 5 bases, and 10 bases lay between the germline ends. The CDR3, as DNA: TGTGCCAGCAGCCCTAAGCGGGACGAGCAGTACTTC. The encoded protein is CASSPKRDEQYF.

This chain joins TRBV11-2 and TRBJ1-1, with no clear D. There are 12 residues in the CDR3. Per germline, CDR1 SGHAT and CDR2 FQNNGV. V lost 3 bases to trimming and J lost 3 bases, with 5 bases between them. The CDR3 spells CASSFQYTEAFF. The CDR3 bases are TGTGCCAGCAGCTTCCAGTACACTGAAGCTTTCTTT.

This clone is a singleton in its sample. The chain has TRBV27 and TRBJ1-2; D call uncertain. CDR3 length: 14 residues. V shed 5 bases and J shed 5 bases, with 15 bases lying between them. Germline CDR1 and CDR2: MNHEY and SMNVEV (reference sequence). In DNA, the CDR3 is TGTGCCAGCAGTCCCCGTGGAGTTAGGTATGGCTACACCTTC. Translated, it gives CASSPRGVRYGYTF.

For this clone: The junction shows a germline mismatch at one end, possibly a read error. This rearrangement joins TRBV6-1 to TRBJ1-2; TRBD1 is a possible D gene (5 bases). CDR3 length: 18 residues. The germline CDR1 and CDR2 sequences are MNHNS and SASEGT. CDR3 bases: TGTGCCAGCAGTGAATTGGGTTTTGGGGGAGCCTCGGACTATGGCTACGCCTTC. This encodes CASSELGFGGASDYGYAF.